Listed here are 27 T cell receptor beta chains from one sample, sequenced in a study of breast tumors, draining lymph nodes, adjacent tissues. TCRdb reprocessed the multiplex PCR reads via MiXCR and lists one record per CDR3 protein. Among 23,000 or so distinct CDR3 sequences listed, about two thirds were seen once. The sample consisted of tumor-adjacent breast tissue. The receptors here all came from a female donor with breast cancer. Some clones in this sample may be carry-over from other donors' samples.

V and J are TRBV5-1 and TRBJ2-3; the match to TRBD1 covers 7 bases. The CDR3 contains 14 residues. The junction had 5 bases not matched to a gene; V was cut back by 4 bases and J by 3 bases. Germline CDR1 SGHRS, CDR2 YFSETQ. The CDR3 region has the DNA TGCGCCAGCAGCACCGGGACAGCAACAGATACGCAGTATTTT. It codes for CASSTGTATDTQYF.

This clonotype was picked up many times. The CDR3 here is CASSALGRDNEQFF. CDR3 nucleotides: TGTGCCAGCAGCGCCCTCGGGCGAGACAATGAGCAGTTCTTC. The chain links TRBV9 to TRBJ2-1; D is unresolved. Between the trimmed V and J ends, which lost 3 bases and 5 bases, there was a span of 12 bases. This CDR3 comprises 14 residues. Per the germline V gene, CDR1 is SGDLS and CDR2 is YYNGEE.

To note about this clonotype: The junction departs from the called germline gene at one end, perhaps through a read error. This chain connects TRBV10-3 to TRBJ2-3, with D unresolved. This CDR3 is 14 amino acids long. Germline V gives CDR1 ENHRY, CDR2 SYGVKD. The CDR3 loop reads CAISDESRSYEQYF. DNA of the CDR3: TGTGCCATCAGTGACGAATCACGCTCCTACGAGCAGTACTTT.

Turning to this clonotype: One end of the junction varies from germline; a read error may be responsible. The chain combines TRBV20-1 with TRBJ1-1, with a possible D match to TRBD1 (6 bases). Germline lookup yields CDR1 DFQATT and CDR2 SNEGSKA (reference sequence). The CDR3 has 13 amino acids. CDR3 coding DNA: TGCAGTGCTAGGTTACCAGGGGAGACTGAAGCTCTCTTT. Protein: CSARLPGETEALF.

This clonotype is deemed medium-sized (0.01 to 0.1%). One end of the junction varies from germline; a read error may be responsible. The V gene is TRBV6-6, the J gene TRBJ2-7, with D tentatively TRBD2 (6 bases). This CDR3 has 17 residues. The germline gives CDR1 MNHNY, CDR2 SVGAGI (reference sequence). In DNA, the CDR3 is TGTGCCAGCAGAAAAGGGGTCGTATCGGGGGAGAAGAGAGAGCAGTATTTC. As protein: CASRKGVVSGEKREQYF.

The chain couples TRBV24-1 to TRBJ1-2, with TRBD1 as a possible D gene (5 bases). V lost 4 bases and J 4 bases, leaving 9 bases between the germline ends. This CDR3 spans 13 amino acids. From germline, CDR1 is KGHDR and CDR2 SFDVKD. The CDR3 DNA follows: TGTGCCACCAGTGAAGGGACGGCCTATGGCTACACCTTC. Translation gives CATSEGTAYGYTF.

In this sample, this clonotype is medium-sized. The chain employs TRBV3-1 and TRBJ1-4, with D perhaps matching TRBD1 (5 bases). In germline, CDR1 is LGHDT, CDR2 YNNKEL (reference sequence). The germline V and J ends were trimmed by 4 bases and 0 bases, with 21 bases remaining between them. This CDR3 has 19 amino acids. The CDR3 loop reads CASSLPTGQDDSTNEKLFF. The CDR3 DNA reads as TGTGCCAGCAGCCTACCTACGGGGCAGGACGATTCAACTAATGAAAAACTGTTTTTT.

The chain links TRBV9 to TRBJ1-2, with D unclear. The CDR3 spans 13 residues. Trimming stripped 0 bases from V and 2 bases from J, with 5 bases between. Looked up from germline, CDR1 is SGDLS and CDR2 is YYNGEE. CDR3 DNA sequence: TGTGCCAGCAGCGTAGAGATGAACTATGGCTACACCTTC. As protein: CASSVEMNYGYTF. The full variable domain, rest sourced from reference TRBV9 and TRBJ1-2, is DSGVTQTPKHLITATGQRVTLRCSPRSGDLSVYWYQQSLDQGLQFLIQYYNGEERAKGNILERFSAQQFPDLHSELNLSSLELGDSALYFCASSVEMNYGYTFGSGTRLTVV.

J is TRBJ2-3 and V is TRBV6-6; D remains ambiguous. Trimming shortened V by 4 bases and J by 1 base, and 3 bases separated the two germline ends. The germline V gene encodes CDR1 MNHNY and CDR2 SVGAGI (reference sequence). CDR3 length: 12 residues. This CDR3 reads CASSSGTDTQYF. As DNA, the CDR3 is TGTGCCAGCAGTTCCGGCACAGATACGCAGTATTTT.

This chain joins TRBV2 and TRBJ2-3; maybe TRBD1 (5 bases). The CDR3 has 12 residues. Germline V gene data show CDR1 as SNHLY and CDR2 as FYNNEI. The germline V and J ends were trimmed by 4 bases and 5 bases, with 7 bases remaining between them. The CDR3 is CASSADRDTQYF. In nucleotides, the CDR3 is TGTGCCAGCAGTGCCGACAGAGATACGCAGTATTTT.

The CDR3 is CASKGGILRGYGYTF. CDR3 nucleotides: TGTGCCAGCAAGGGGGGGATACTCCGAGGCTATGGCTACACCTTC. The gene calls are TRBV2 and TRBJ1-2, with D possibly matching TRBD1 (6 bases). CDR1 is SNHLY, CDR2 FYNNEI, per germline. The CDR3 loop spans 15 amino acids. Trimming cost V 7 bases and J 4 bases, with 19 bases left between them.

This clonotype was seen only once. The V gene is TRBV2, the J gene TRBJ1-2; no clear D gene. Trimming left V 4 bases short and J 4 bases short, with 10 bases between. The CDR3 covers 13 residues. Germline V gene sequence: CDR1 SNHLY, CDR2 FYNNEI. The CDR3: CASSGGHSYGYTF. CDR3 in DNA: TGTGCCAGCAGTGGTGGGCACAGCTATGGCTACACCTTC.

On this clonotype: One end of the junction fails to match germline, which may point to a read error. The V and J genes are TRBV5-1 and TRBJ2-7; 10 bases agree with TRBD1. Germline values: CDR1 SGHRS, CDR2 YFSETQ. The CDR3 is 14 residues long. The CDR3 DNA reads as TGCGCCAGCAGCTTGCGGGACAGGGGTTACGTGCAGTACTTC. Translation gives CASSLRDRGYVQYF.

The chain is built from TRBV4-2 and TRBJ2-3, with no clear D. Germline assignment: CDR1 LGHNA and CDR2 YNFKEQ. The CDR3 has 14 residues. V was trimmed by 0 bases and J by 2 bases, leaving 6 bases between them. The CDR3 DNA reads TGTGCCAGCAGCCAAGATACTGCCACAGATACGCAGTATTTT. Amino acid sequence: CASSQDTATDTQYF.

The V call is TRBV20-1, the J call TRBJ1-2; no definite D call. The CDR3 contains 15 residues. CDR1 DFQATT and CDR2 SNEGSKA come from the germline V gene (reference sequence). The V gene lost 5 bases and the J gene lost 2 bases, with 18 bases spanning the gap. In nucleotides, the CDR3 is TGCAGTGCTGGATACCGGCGGCCAGGAAACTATGGCTACACCTTC. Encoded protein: CSAGYRRPGNYGYTF.

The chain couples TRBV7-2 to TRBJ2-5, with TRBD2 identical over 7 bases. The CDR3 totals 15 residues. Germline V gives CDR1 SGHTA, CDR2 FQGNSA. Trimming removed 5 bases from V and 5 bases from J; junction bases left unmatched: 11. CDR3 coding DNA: TGTGCCAGCAGCGGACATGTGGGGGGGGGTGAGACCCAGTACTTC. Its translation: CASSGHVGGGETQYF. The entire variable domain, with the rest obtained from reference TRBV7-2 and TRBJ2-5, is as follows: GAGVSQSPSNKVTEKGKDVELRCDPISGHTALYWYRQSLGQGLEFLIYFQGNSAPDKSGLPSDRFSAERTGGSVSTLTIQRTQQEDSAVYLCASSGHVGGGETQYFGPGTRLLVL.

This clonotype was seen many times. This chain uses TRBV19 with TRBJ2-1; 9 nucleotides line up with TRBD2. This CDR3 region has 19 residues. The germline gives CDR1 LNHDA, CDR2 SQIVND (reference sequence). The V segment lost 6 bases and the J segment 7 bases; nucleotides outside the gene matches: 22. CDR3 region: CASRGLGSVSSGSYNEQFF. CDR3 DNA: TGTGCCAGTAGAGGTCTTGGCAGTGTTAGTAGCGGGAGCTATAATGAGCAGTTCTTC.

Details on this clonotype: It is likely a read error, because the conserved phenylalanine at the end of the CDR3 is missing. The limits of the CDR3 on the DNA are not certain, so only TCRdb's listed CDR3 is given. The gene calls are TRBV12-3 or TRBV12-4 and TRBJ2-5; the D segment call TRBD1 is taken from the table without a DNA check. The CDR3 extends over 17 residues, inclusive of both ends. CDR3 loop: CASSSEGGLDYGYTFGS.

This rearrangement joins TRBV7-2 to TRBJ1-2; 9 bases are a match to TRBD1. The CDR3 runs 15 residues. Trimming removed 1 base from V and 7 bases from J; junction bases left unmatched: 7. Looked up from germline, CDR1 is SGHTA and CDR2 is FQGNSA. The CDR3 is CASSLGGTGLVGYTF. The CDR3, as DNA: TGTGCCAGCAGCTTAGGTGGGACAGGGTTAGTTGGCTACACCTTC.

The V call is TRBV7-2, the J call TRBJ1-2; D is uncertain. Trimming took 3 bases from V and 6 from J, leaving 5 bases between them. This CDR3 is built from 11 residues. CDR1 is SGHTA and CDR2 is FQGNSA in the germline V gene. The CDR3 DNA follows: TGTGCCAGCAGCTTCCTTGATGGCTACACCTTC. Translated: CASSFLDGYTF.

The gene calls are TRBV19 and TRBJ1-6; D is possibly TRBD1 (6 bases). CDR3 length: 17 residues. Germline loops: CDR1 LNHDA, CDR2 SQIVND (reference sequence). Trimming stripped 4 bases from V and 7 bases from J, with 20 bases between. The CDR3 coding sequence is TGTGCCAGTAGTAACGTCCGGGGGGCCAGCTGGAATTCACCCCTCCACTTT. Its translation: CASSNVRGASWNSPLHF.

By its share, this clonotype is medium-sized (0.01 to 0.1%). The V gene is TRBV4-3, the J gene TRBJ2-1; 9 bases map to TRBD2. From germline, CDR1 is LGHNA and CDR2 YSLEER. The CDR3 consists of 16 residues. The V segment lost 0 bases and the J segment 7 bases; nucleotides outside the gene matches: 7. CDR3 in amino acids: CASSQDGAGGVNEQFF. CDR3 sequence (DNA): TGCGCCAGCAGCCAAGATGGTGCGGGGGGGGTAAATGAGCAGTTCTTC.

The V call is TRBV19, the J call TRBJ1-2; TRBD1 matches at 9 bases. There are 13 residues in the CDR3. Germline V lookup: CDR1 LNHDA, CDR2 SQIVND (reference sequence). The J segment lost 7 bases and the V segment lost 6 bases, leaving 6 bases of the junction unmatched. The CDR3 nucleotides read TGTGCCAGTAGGGGACAGGGTATTTTTGGCTACACCTTC. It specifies CASRGQGIFGYTF.

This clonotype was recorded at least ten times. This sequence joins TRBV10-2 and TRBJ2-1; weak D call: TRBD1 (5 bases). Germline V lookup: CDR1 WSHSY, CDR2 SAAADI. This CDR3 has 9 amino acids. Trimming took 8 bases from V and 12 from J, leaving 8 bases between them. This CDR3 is CASPQGQFF. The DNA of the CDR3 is TGCGCCAGCCCCCAGGGGCAGTTCTTC.

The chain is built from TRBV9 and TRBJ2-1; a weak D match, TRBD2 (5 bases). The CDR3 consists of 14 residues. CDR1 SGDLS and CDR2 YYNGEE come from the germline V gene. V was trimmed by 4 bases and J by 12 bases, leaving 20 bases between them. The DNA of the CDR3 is TGTGCCAGCAGCCCCCCTGACCGTAGCGAGGTGCAGTTCTTC. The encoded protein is CASSPPDRSEVQFF.

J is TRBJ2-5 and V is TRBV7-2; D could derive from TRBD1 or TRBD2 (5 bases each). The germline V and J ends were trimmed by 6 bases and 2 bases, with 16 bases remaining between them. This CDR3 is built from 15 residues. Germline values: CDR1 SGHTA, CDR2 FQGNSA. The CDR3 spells CASSLSPGRQETQYF. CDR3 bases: TGTGCCAGCAGTTTATCGCCGGGACGGCAAGAGACCCAGTACTTC.

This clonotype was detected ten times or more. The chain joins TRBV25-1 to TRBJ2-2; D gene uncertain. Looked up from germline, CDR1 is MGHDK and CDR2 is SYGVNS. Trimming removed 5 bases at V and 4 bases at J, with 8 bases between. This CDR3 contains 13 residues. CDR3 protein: CASSPPFTGELFF. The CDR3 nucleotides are TGTGCCAGCAGTCCCCCTTTCACCGGGGAGCTGTTTTTT.